The clone carrying this T cell receptor beta chain turned up a few times. The germline gives CDR1 SGHNT, CDR2 YYREEE (reference sequence). CDR3 size: 14 residues. The V and J ends lost 0 bases and 4 bases respectively, with 8 bases between them. This record comes from a study of blood T cell repertoires in COVID-19. Study overall: PBMCs, B-cell-depleted T cells, or T cells were the source of the cDNA or gDNA that made up the material.

As originally analysed: Scientists estimated how many nucleated cells there were by amplifying reference gene primers. The table came from immunoSEQ multiplex PCR; TCRdb's copy has only in-frame clones and leaves some out. The DNA was the basis for D and trimming; V, J and clone size are from that table. The repertoire holds under 200,000 clones, with 80% to 90% as singletons. The sequence was obtained from a woman aged 45-60 years in a cohort exposed to, infected with or recovered from COVID-19 (not recorded which). Material for sequencing was PBMCs or T cells enriched from blood (not recorded which). The J gene is TRBJ2-1, the V gene TRBV5-4, with D perhaps matching TRBD2 (5 bases). Here the CDR3 DNA reads TGTGCCAGCAGCTTGGGCCGCGGGTACAATGAGCAGTTCTTC. Translated, it gives CASSLGRGYNEQFF.